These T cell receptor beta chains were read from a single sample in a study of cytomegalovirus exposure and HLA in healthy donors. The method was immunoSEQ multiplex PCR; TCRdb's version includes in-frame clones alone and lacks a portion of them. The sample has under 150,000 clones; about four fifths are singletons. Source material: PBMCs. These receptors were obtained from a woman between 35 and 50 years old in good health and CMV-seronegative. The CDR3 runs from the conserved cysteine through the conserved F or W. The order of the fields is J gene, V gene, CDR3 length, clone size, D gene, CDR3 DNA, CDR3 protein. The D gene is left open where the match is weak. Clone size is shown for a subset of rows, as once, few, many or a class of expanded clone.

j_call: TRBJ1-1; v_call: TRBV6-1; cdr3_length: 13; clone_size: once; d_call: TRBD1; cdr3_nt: TGTGCCAGCACTCCGGACAGGTCTCTAGGAGCTTTCTTT; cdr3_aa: CASTPDRSLGAFF
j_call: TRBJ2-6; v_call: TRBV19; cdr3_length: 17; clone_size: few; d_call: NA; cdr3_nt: TGTGCCAGTAGTATATATTCATCGGGGACTGGGGCCAACGTCCTGACTTTC; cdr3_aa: CASSIYSSGTGANVLTF
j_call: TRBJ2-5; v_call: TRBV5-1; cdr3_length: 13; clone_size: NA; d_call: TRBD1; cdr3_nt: TGCGCCAGCAGGCGGGACAGGGAAGAGACCCAGTACTTC; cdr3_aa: CASRRDREETQYF
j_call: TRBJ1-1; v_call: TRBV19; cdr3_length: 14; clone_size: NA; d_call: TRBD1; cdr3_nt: TGTGCCAGTACCCTCGACAGGGAAGACACTGAAGCTTTCTTT; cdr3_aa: CASTLDREDTEAFF
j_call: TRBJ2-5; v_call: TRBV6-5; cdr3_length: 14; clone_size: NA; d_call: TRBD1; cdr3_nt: TGTGCCAGCAGTACAGGGGTTGTCCCAGAGACCCAGTACTTC; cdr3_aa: CASSTGVVPETQYF
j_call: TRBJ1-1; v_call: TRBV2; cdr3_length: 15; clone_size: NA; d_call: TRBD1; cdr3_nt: TGTGCCAGCAGTGAGAGAAGGGGGCCGGTCACTGAAGCTTTCTTT; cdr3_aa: CASSERRGPVTEAFF
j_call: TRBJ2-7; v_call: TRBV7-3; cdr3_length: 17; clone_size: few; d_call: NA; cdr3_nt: TGTGCCAGCAGCTTAAGCGGTAGGGGGACCCCTAACTACGAGCAGTACTTC; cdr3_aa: CASSLSGRGTPNYEQYF
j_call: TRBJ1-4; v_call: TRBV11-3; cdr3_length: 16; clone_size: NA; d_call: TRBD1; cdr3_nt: TGTGCCAGCAGCTTACCCGGACAGGGATTTAATGAAAAACTGTTTTTT; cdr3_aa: CASSLPGQGFNEKLFF
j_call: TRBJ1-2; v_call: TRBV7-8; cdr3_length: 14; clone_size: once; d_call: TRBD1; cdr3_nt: TGTGCCAGCAGCTTAGACAGGGGAAACTATGGCTACACCTTC; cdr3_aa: CASSLDRGNYGYTF
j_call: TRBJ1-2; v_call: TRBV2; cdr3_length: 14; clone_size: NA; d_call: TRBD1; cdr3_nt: TGTGCCAGTGATACGAGACAGGGTGGTTATGGCTACACCTTC; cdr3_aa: CASDTRQGGYGYTF
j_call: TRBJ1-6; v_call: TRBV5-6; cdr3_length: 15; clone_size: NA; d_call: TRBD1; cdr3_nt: TGTGCCAGCAGACGGGACAGATTCCCCAATTCACCCCTCCACTTT; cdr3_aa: CASRRDRFPNSPLHF
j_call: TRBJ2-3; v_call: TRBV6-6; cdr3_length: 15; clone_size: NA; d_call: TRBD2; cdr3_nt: TGTGCCAGCAGAGATAGCGGGGGGAGCACAGATACGCAGTATTTT; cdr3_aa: CASRDSGGSTDTQYF
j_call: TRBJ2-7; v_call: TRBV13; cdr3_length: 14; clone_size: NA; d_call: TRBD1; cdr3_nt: TGTGCCAGCAGCTTCCGGACAGGGAACCACGAGCAGTACTTC; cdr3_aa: CASSFRTGNHEQYF
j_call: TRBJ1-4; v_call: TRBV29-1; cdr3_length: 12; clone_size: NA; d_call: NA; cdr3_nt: TGCAGCGTTGTGGGGCTCAATGAAAAACTGTTTTTT; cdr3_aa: CSVVGLNEKLFF
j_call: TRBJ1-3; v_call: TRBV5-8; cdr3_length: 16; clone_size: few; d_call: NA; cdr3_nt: TGTGCCAGCAGCATACTTACAGGGTTATCTGGAAACACCATATATTTT; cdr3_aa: CASSILTGLSGNTIYF
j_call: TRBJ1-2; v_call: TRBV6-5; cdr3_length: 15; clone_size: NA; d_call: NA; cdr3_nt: TGTGCCAGCACTCCCGCGGGCAGGGGTAACTATGGCTACACCTTC; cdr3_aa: CASTPAGRGNYGYTF
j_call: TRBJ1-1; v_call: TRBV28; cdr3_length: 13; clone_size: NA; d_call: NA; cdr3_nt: TGTGCCAGCAGTTCCTCCCAAAGAGGTGAAGCTTTCTTT; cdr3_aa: CASSSSQRGEAFF
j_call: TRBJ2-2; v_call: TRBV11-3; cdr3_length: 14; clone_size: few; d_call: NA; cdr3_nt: TGTGCCAGCAGCGCCCCGGGGGTCGGCGGGGAGCTGTTTTTT; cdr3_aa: CASSAPGVGGELFF
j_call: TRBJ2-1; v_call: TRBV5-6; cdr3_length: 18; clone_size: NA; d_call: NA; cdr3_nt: TGTGCCAGCAGCCCCCGCTGGGGGGACGGGGACTCCTACAATGAGCAGTTCTTC; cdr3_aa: CASSPRWGDGDSYNEQFF
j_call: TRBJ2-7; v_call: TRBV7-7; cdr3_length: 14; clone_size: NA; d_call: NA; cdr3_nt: TGTGCTAGCCTGAGTTGGACAGACTCCTACGAGCAGTACTTC; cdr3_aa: CASLSWTDSYEQYF
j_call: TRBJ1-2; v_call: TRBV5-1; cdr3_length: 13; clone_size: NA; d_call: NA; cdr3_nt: TGCGCCAGCAGCTTGGCTATAACAGACGGCTACACCTTC; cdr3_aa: CASSLAITDGYTF
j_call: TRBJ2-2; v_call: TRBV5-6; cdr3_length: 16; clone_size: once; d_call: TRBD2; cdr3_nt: TGTGCCAGCAGCTTGACCAGCGGGGGAAACACCGGGGAGCTGTTTTTT; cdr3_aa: CASSLTSGGNTGELFF
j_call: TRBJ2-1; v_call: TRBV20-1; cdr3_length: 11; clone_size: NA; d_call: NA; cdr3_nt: TGCAGTGCTAGGTCCCCCATTGAGCAGTTCTTC; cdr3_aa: CSARSPIEQFF
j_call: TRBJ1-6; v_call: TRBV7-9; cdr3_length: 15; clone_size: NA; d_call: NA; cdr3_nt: TGTGCCAGCAGCTTAGAGAGCTCCTATAATTCACCCCTCCACTTT; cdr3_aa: CASSLESSYNSPLHF
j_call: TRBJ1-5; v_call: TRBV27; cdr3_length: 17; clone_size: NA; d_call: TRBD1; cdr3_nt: TGTGCCAGCAGACTGACAGGGCTCCTCTATAGCAATCAGCCCCAGCATTTT; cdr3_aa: CASRLTGLLYSNQPQHF
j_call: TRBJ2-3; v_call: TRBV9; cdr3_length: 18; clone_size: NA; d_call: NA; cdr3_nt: TGTGCCAGCAGCGTAGATCCCTCGGCTAGTGGGGCGACAGATACGCAGTATTTT; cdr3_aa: CASSVDPSASGATDTQYF
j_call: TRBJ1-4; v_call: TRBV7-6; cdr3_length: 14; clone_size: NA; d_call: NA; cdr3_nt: TGTGCCAGCAGCCAAAGGGACTGGGATGAAAAACTGTTTTTT; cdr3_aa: CASSQRDWDEKLFF
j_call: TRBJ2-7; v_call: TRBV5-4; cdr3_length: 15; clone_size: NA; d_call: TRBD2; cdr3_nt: TGTGCCAGCAGCCCCCAGTATGGACTAGCCTACGAGCAGTACTTC; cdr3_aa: CASSPQYGLAYEQYF
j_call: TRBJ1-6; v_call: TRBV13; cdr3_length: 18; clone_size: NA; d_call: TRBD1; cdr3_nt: TGTGCCAGCAGCGGGACAGGGGGTTCGGGAGGTGTAAGGACACCCCTCCACTTT; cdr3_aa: CASSGTGGSGGVRTPLHF
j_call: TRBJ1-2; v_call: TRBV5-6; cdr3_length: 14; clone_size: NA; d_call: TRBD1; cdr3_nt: TGTGCCAGCAGCTTGCTGGACAGGGCCTATGGCTACACCTTC; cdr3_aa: CASSLLDRAYGYTF
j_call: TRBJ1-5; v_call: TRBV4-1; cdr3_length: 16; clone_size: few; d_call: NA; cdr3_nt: TGCGCCAGCAGCCAAAATTTTGGCAGGGGATATCAGCCCCAGCATTTT; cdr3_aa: CASSQNFGRGYQPQHF
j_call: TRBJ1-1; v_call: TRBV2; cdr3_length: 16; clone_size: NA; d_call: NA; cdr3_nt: TGTGCCAGCCTCATACAGCCACGGGCCCGAGGGACTGAAGCTTTCTTT; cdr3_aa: CASLIQPRARGTEAFF
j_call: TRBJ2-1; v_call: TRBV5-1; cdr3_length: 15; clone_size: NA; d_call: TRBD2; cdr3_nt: TGCGCCAGCTTCCCTGGCGGGGGGATGATGAATGAGCAGTTCTTC; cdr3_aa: CASFPGGGMMNEQFF
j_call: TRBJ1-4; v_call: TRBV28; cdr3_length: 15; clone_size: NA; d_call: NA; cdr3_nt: TGTGCCAGCAGTTTATCAAGGGGGTTACGTGAAAAACTGTTTTTT; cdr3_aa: CASSLSRGLREKLFF
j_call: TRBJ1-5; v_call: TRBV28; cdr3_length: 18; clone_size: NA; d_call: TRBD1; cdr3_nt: TGTGCCAGCAGTTCAGCATCCTCAGGGGGGTCGGGCAATCAGCCCCAGCATTTT; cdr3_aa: CASSSASSGGSGNQPQHF
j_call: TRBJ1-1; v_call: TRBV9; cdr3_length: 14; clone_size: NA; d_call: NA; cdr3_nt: TGTGCCAGCAGCCGGGGGGGGGTTAACACTGAAGCTTTCTTT; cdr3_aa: CASSRGGVNTEAFF
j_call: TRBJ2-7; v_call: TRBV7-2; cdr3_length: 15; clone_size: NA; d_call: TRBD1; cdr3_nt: TGTGCCAGCAGCCGAACGACAGGGAATCCCTACGAGCAGTACTTC; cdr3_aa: CASSRTTGNPYEQYF
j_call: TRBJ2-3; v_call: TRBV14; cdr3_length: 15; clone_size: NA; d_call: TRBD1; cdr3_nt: TGTGCCAGCAGCATCCGGACAGGTGGATCTGAAGCGCAGTATTTT; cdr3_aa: CASSIRTGGSEAQYF
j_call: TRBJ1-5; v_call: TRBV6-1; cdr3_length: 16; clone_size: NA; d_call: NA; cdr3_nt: TGTGCCAGCCGCGAAGGGGCTGGAGGTCTTAATCAGCCCCAGCATTTT; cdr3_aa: CASREGAGGLNQPQHF
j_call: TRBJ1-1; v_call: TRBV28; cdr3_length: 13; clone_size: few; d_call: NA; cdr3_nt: TGTGCCAGCAGGCTCCAGGGGAGCACTGAAGCTTTCTTT; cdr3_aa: CASRLQGSTEAFF
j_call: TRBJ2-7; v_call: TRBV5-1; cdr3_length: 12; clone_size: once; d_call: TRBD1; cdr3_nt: TGCGCCAGCAGTTTGGGTGGGACAGGGCAGTACTTC; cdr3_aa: CASSLGGTGQYF